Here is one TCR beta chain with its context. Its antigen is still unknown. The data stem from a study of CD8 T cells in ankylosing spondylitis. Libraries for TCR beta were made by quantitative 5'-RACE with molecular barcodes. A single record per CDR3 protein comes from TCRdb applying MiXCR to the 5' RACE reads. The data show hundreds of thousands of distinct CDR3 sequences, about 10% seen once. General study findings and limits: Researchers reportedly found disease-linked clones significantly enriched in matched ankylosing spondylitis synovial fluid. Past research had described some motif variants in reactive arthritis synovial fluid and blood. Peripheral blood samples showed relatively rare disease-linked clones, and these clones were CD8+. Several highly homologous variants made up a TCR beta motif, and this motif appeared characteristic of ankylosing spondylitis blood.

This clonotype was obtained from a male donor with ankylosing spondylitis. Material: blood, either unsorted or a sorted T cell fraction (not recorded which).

The CDR3 spells CASSLLGGTGANVLTF. Written as DNA, the CDR3 is TGTGCCAGCAGCTTATTGGGAGGGACTGGGGCCAACGTCCTGACTTTC. The chain joins TRBV7-8 to TRBJ2-6, with 7 bases identical to TRBD2. CDR3 size: 16 residues. CDR1 is SGHVS and CDR2 is FQNEAQ in the germline V gene. Trimming at V came to 2 bases and at J to 2 bases, leaving 3 bases not matched to a gene.